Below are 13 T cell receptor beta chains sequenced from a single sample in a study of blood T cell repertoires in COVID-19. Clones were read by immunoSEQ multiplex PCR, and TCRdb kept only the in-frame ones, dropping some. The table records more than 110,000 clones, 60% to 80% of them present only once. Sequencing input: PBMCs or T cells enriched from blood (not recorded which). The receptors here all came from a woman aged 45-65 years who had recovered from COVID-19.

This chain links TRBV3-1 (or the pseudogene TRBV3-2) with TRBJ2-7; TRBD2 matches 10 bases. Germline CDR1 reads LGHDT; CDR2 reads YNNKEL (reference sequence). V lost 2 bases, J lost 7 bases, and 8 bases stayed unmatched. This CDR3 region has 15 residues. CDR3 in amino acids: CASSQSAGGPREQYF. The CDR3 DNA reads TGTGCCAGCAGCCAATCAGCGGGGGGGCCTCGGGAGCAGTACTTC.

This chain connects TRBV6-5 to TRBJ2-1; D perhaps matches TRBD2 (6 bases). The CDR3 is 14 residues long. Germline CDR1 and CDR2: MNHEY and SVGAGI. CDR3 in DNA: TGTGTCACATCGCAGAGGGGAGGTTTTGATGAGCAGTTCTTC. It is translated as CVTSQRGGFDEQFF.

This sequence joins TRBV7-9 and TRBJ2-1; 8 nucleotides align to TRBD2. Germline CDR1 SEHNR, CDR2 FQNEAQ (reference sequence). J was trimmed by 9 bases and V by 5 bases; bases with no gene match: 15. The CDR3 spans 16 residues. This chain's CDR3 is CASSRSGASGLGEQFF. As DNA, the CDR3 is TGTGCCAGCAGCCGATCCGGGGCTAGCGGGCTGGGTGAGCAGTTCTTC.

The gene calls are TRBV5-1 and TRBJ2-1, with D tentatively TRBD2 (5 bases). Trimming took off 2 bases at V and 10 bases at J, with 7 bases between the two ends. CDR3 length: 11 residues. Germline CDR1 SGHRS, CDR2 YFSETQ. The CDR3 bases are TGCGCCAGCAGCTTCGGGAACGAGCAGTTCTTC. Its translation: CASSFGNEQFF.

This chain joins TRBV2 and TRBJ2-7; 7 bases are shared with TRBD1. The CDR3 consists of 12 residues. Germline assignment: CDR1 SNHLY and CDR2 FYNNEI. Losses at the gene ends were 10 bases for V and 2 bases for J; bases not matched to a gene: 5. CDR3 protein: CAIIRGTYEQYF. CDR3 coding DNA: TGTGCCATCATCAGGGGGACCTACGAGCAGTACTTC.

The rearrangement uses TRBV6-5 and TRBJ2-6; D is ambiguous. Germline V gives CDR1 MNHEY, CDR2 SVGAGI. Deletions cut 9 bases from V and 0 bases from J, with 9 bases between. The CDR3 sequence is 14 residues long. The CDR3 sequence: CASRSHSGANVLTF. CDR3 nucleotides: TGTGCCAGTCGGAGTCACTCTGGGGCCAACGTCCTGACTTTC.

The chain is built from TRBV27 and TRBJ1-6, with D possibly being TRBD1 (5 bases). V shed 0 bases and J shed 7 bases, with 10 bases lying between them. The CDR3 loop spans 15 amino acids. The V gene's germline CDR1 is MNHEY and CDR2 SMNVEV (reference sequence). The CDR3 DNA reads TGTGCCAGCAGTTTATCTGGGGGAGGAAATTCACCCCTCCACTTT. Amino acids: CASSLSGGGNSPLHF.

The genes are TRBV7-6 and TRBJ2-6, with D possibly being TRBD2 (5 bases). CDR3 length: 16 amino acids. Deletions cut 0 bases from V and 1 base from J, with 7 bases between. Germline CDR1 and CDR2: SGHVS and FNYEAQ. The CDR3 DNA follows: TGTGCCAGCAGCTTAGCGAGGGTTTCTGGGGCCAACGTCCTGACTTTC. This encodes CASSLARVSGANVLTF.

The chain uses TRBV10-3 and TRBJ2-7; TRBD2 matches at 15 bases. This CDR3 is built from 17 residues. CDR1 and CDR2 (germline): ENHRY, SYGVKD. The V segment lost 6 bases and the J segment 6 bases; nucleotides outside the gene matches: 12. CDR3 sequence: CAIRGSGLAGGFFEQYF. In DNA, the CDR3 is TGTGCCATCAGGGGCTCGGGACTAGCGGGAGGTTTTTTCGAGCAGTACTTC.

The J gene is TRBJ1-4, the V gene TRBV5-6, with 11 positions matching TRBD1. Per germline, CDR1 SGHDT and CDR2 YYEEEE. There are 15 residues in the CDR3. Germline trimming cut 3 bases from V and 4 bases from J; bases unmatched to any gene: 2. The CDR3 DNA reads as TGTGCCAGCAGCTCCGGGACAGGGGGTAATGAAAAACTGTTTTTT. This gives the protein CASSSGTGGNEKLFF.

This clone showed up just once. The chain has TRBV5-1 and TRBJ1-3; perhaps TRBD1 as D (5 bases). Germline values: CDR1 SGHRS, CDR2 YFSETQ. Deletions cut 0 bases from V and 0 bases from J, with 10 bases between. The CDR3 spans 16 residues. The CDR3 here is CASSLGGGISGNTIYF. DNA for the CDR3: TGCGCCAGCAGCTTGGGGGGCGGAATCTCTGGAAACACCATATATTTT.

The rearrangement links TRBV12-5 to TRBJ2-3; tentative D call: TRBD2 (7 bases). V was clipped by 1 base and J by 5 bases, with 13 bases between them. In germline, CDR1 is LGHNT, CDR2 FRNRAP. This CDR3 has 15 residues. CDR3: CASGLGGGAGDTQYF. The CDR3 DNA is TGTGCTAGTGGTTTGGGAGGGGGGGCTGGAGATACGCAGTATTTT.

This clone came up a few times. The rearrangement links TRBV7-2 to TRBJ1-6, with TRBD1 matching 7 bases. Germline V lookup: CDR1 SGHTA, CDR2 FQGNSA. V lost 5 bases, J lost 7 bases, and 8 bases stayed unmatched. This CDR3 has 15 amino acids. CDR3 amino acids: CASSPRTGGNSPLHF. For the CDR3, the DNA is TGTGCCAGCAGCCCAAGGACAGGCGGGAATTCACCCCTCCACTTT.